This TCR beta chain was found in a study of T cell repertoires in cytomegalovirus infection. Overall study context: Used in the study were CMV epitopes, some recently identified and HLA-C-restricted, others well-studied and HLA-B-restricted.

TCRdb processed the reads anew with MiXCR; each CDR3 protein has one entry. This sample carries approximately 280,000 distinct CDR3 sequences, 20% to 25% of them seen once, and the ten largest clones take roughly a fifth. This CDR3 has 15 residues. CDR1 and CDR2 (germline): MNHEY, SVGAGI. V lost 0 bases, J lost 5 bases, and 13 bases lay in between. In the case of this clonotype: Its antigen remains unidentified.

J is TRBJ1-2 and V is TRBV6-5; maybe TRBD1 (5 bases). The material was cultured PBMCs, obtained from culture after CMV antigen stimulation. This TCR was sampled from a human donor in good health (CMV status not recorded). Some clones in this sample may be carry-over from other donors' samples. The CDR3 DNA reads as TGTGCCAGCAGTTACTCGACTGGGACGGGTTATGGCTACACCTTC. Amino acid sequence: CASSYSTGTGYGYTF.